A selection of T cell receptor beta chains follows, all from one sample in a study of CD8+CD57+ T cells in acquired aplastic anemia. One entry per CDR3 protein, called by TCRdb with MiXCR from the reads. Of some 180,000 distinct CDR3 sequences listed, nearly 65% are singletons. The material sequenced was sorted CD4+, CD8+, or CD8+CD57+ T cells (not recorded which) from PBMCs. The receptors here all came from a human donor with aplastic anemia. The CDR3 runs from the conserved cysteine through the conserved F or W. The D gene is left open where the match is weak. Only some rows state a clone size, as once, few, many or a class for expanded clones.

v_call: TRBV19
clone_size: .
j_call: TRBJ1-2
d_call: TRBD1
cdr3_nt: TGTGCCAGTAGTATTTCCTCGGACAGGGACTATGGCTACACCTTC
cdr3_aa: CASSISSDRDYGYTF

v_call: TRBV7-2
clone_size: once
j_call: TRBJ1-5
d_call: .
cdr3_nt: TGTGCCAGCAGCTTTGGACAGAATCAGCCCCAGCATTTT
cdr3_aa: CASSFGQNQPQHF

v_call: TRBV2
clone_size: .
j_call: TRBJ2-1
d_call: .
cdr3_nt: TGTGCCTATGGGGATTACAATGAGCAGTTCTTC
cdr3_aa: CAYGDYNEQFF

v_call: TRBV10-3
clone_size: .
j_call: TRBJ1-1
d_call: .
cdr3_nt: TGTGCCATCAGCTCAGGGTTTGGGGCTGAGGCTTTCTTT
cdr3_aa: CAISSGFGAEAFF

v_call: TRBV6-2/TRBV6-3
clone_size: many
j_call: TRBJ1-6
d_call: .
cdr3_nt: TGTGCCAGCAGTTACCACGGGAGGGTTAATTCACCCCTCCACTTT
cdr3_aa: CASSYHGRVNSPLHF

v_call: TRBV10-3
clone_size: many
j_call: TRBJ1-5
d_call: .
cdr3_nt: TGTGCCATCAGTGAGTCCCTGGCAGGATACAGCAATCAGCCCCAGCATTTT
cdr3_aa: CAISESLAGYSNQPQHF

v_call: TRBV11-2
clone_size: many
j_call: TRBJ1-3
d_call: .
cdr3_nt: TGTGCCAGCAGCTTAAGGAGGGGAGGAGGAAACACCATATATTTT
cdr3_aa: CASSLRRGGGNTIYF

v_call: TRBV24-1
clone_size: once
j_call: TRBJ1-6
d_call: TRBD1
cdr3_nt: TGTGCCACCAGTGAAGGGACAGGGGTTAATTCACCCCTCCACTTT
cdr3_aa: CATSEGTGVNSPLHF

v_call: TRBV12-5
clone_size: many
j_call: TRBJ2-1
d_call: TRBD2
cdr3_nt: TGTGCTAGTGGTTCAACACTAGCGGGGGGTTTGGATGAGCAGTTCTTC
cdr3_aa: CASGSTLAGGLDEQFF

v_call: TRBV20-1
clone_size: few
j_call: TRBJ2-7
d_call: .
cdr3_nt: TGCAGTGCTAGAGGGGGCTACGAGCAGTACTTC
cdr3_aa: CSARGGYEQYF

v_call: TRBV27
clone_size: many
j_call: TRBJ2-1
d_call: .
cdr3_nt: TGTGCCAGCAGTTTGGGCAGGGGTAACAATGAGCAGTTCTTC
cdr3_aa: CASSLGRGNNEQFF

v_call: TRBV20-1
clone_size: many
j_call: TRBJ2-2
d_call: .
cdr3_nt: TGCAGTGCTAGAGCCTCATTACAGGGGGGGAAGACCGGGGAGCTGTTTTTT
cdr3_aa: CSARASLQGGKTGELFF

v_call: TRBV5-1
clone_size: .
j_call: TRBJ2-7
d_call: .
cdr3_nt: TGCGCCAGCAGCTTGGCCACTAATAACGAGCAGTACTTC
cdr3_aa: CASSLATNNEQYF

v_call: TRBV7-3
clone_size: few
j_call: TRBJ1-6
d_call: .
cdr3_nt: TGTGCCAGCTCAAGGGACCTCTCACCCCTCCACTTT
cdr3_aa: CASSRDLSPLHF

v_call: TRBV7-9
clone_size: many
j_call: TRBJ2-2
d_call: .
cdr3_nt: TGTGCCAGCAGCCGCGGAGATACAGGGACCGGGGAGCTGTTTTTT
cdr3_aa: CASSRGDTGTGELFF

v_call: TRBV6-4
clone_size: .
j_call: TRBJ2-1
d_call: .
cdr3_nt: TGTGCCAGCGGTGAACAGGCAGCCTACAATGAGCAGTTCTTC
cdr3_aa: CASGEQAAYNEQFF

v_call: TRBV10-2
clone_size: few
j_call: TRBJ1-5
d_call: .
cdr3_nt: TGCGCCAGCAGCTCCACAGGGCCATCCCAGCATTTT
cdr3_aa: CASSSTGPSQHF

v_call: TRBV2
clone_size: .
j_call: TRBJ2-3
d_call: .
cdr3_nt: TGTGCCAGCAGCTTAAACCCCAGTAGCACAGATACGCAGTATTTT
cdr3_aa: CASSLNPSSTDTQYF

v_call: TRBV24-1
clone_size: .
j_call: TRBJ2-3
d_call: TRBD1
cdr3_nt: TGTGCCACCAGTGATCCTGGGACAGCTACAAATACGCAGTATTTT
cdr3_aa: CATSDPGTATNTQYF

v_call: TRBV7-3
clone_size: .
j_call: TRBJ2-7
d_call: TRBD1
cdr3_nt: TGTGCCAGCAGCTTAACGGGGGGACAGGACTACGAGCAGTACTTC
cdr3_aa: CASSLTGGQDYEQYF

v_call: TRBV19
clone_size: .
j_call: TRBJ1-2
d_call: TRBD1
cdr3_nt: TGTGCCAGTAGTATTGCCCAGGGGGCTAATGGCTACACCTTC
cdr3_aa: CASSIAQGANGYTF

v_call: TRBV5-1
clone_size: .
j_call: TRBJ2-4
d_call: TRBD2
cdr3_nt: TGCGCCAGCAGCCAGAGACTAGCGGGGATGAGTGGGGACATTCAGTACTTC
cdr3_aa: CASSQRLAGMSGDIQYF

v_call: TRBV24-1
clone_size: .
j_call: TRBJ2-1
d_call: TRBD1
cdr3_nt: TGTGCCACCAGTGACCCCGGGACAGACTACAATGAGCAGTTCTTC
cdr3_aa: CATSDPGTDYNEQFF

v_call: TRBV7-9
clone_size: .
j_call: TRBJ1-3
d_call: .
cdr3_nt: TGTGCCAGCAGCTTTGAGGTGGGAAACACCATATATTTT
cdr3_aa: CASSFEVGNTIYF

v_call: TRBV20-1
clone_size: .
j_call: TRBJ1-1
d_call: .
cdr3_nt: TGCAGTGCCTCGGGTGTACACGAACAGGTCACTGAAGCTTTCTTT
cdr3_aa: CSASGVHEQVTEAFF

v_call: TRBV13
clone_size: once
j_call: TRBJ2-1
d_call: TRBD2
cdr3_nt: TGTGCCAGCAGCCCCCGCGGGAGTCTAGGTAATGAGCAGTTCTTC
cdr3_aa: CASSPRGSLGNEQFF

v_call: TRBV6-5
clone_size: .
j_call: TRBJ2-1
d_call: .
cdr3_nt: TGTGCCAGCAGTTTCCGGGACGCCCAGTTCTTC
cdr3_aa: CASSFRDAQFF

v_call: TRBV20-1
clone_size: many
j_call: TRBJ2-1
d_call: .
cdr3_nt: TGCAGTGCTAGAAGAGCAGAAAATGAGCAGTTCTTC
cdr3_aa: CSARRAENEQFF

v_call: TRBV7-7
clone_size: .
j_call: TRBJ2-3
d_call: .
cdr3_nt: TGTGCTAGCAGCTTAATGGACGGGGACGAGACGCAGTATTTT
cdr3_aa: CASSLMDGDETQYF

v_call: TRBV12-5
clone_size: .
j_call: TRBJ2-3
d_call: TRBD2
cdr3_nt: TGTGCTAGTGGGCCCGGGACTAGCGTGTCAGATACGCAGTATTTT
cdr3_aa: CASGPGTSVSDTQYF

v_call: TRBV10-3
clone_size: .
j_call: TRBJ1-2
d_call: .
cdr3_nt: TGTGCCATCAGTGAGTCAAGGGACACCACTGGCTACACCTTC
cdr3_aa: CAISESRDTTGYTF

v_call: TRBV2
clone_size: many
j_call: TRBJ1-2
d_call: .
cdr3_nt: TGTGCCACCTCTCTAGACAGTCGGGGGTATGGCTACACCTTC
cdr3_aa: CATSLDSRGYGYTF

v_call: TRBV7-9
clone_size: .
j_call: TRBJ2-1
d_call: TRBD1
cdr3_nt: TGTGCCAGCAGCTTAGAAGACAGGGCTGAGCAGTTCTTC
cdr3_aa: CASSLEDRAEQFF

v_call: TRBV12-3/TRBV12-4
clone_size: many
j_call: TRBJ1-1
d_call: .
cdr3_nt: TGTGCCAGCAGTTTGGTAGGATCGACTGAAGCTTTCTTT
cdr3_aa: CASSLVGSTEAFF

v_call: TRBV7-9
clone_size: few
j_call: TRBJ1-1
d_call: .
cdr3_nt: TGTGCCAGCAGCCCATCCGGGACTACTGAAGCTTTCTTT
cdr3_aa: CASSPSGTTEAFF

v_call: TRBV9
clone_size: many
j_call: TRBJ2-3
d_call: .
cdr3_nt: TGTGCCAGCAGCGTAGGAGTGGGGGCCAGCACAGATACGCAGTATTTT
cdr3_aa: CASSVGVGASTDTQYF

v_call: TRBV10-3
clone_size: many
j_call: TRBJ1-1
d_call: .
cdr3_nt: TGTGCCATCAGTGTAGATGACAGGATAACTTTCTTT
cdr3_aa: CAISVDDRITFF

v_call: TRBV24-1
clone_size: few
j_call: TRBJ2-7
d_call: .
cdr3_nt: TGTGCCAGCAGTGAGAACACTGAGGGGGGGAACGAGCAGTACTTC
cdr3_aa: CASSENTEGGNEQYF

v_call: TRBV7-2
clone_size: .
j_call: TRBJ2-2
d_call: .
cdr3_nt: TGTGCCAGCAGCTTCACCGAGGGCACCGGGGAGCTGTTTTTT
cdr3_aa: CASSFTEGTGELFF

v_call: TRBV19
clone_size: .
j_call: TRBJ1-2
d_call: .
cdr3_nt: TGTGCCAGTAGTGACAGTCGCTATGGCTACACCTTC
cdr3_aa: CASSDSRYGYTF

v_call: TRBV9
clone_size: .
j_call: TRBJ2-7
d_call: TRBD1
cdr3_nt: TGTGCCAGCAGCCCCGGACAGGGGTTAACCTACGAGCAGTACTTC
cdr3_aa: CASSPGQGLTYEQYF

v_call: TRBV29-1
clone_size: .
j_call: TRBJ2-7
d_call: .
cdr3_nt: TGCAGCGTTGTTGATGGGAGGAGGGACGAGCAGTACTTC
cdr3_aa: CSVVDGRRDEQYF

v_call: TRBV20-1
clone_size: few
j_call: TRBJ2-7
d_call: .
cdr3_nt: TGCAGTGCTAGCTATCACCCCCCGGACAGCTACGAGCAGTACTTC
cdr3_aa: CSASYHPPDSYEQYF

v_call: TRBV24-1
clone_size: .
j_call: TRBJ2-2
d_call: TRBD1
cdr3_nt: TGTGCCACCAGTGACAGGGGGCAGAGCACCGGGGAGCTGTTTTTT
cdr3_aa: CATSDRGQSTGELFF

v_call: TRBV19
clone_size: .
j_call: TRBJ2-6
d_call: .
cdr3_nt: TGTGCCAGGGACAGCAGCTCTGGGGCCAACGTCCTGACTTTC
cdr3_aa: CARDSSSGANVLTF

v_call: TRBV2
clone_size: many
j_call: TRBJ2-4
d_call: .
cdr3_nt: TGTGCCAGCAGTGAAGATCAGACACTCTTAGCCAAAAACATTCAGTACTTC
cdr3_aa: CASSEDQTLLAKNIQYF

v_call: TRBV20-1
clone_size: .
j_call: TRBJ2-3
d_call: .
cdr3_nt: TGCAGTGCAGACTGGGGGGTTAGCACAGATACGCAGTATTTT
cdr3_aa: CSADWGVSTDTQYF

v_call: TRBV20-1
clone_size: .
j_call: TRBJ2-2
d_call: .
cdr3_nt: TGCAGTGCCGTCAGGGTCACCGGGGAGCTGTTTTTT
cdr3_aa: CSAVRVTGELFF

v_call: TRBV25-1
clone_size: .
j_call: TRBJ1-2
d_call: TRBD1
cdr3_nt: TGTGCCAGCAGTCAACCCCGGGACAGGGGGGGCTATGGCTACCCCTTC
cdr3_aa: CASSQPRDRGGYGYPF

v_call: TRBV20-1
clone_size: .
j_call: TRBJ1-2
d_call: .
cdr3_nt: TGCAGTGCTATTTTCGTCACGATAGCTAACTATGGCTACACCTTC
cdr3_aa: CSAIFVTIANYGYTF

v_call: TRBV7-2
clone_size: .
j_call: TRBJ2-3
d_call: .
cdr3_nt: TGTGCCAGCAGTGTCAGTGTTAAAGCGCAGTATTTT
cdr3_aa: CASSVSVKAQYF

v_call: TRBV15
clone_size: .
j_call: TRBJ2-7
d_call: TRBD1
cdr3_nt: TGTGCCACCAGCAGACCATTTCCGGGACAGGGGGCGGAGGAGCAGTACTTC
cdr3_aa: CATSRPFPGQGAEEQYF

v_call: TRBV20-1
clone_size: .
j_call: TRBJ2-7
d_call: .
cdr3_nt: TGCAGTGCACTCCTACCTGGGGATCTTGGAGCCTACGAGCAGTACTTC
cdr3_aa: CSALLPGDLGAYEQYF

v_call: TRBV2
clone_size: .
j_call: TRBJ1-6
d_call: .
cdr3_nt: TGTGCCAGCAGTGTTACGGACACCTTTAGCAATCAGCCCCTCCACTTT
cdr3_aa: CASSVTDTFSNQPLHF